A single sample is the source of the 29 T cell receptor beta chains below, sequenced in a study of blood T cell repertoires in COVID-19 (dated by TCRdb to 2018 to 2021). Receptors were amplified or captured by the immunoSEQ multiplex PCR assay. The source is immuneACCESS, and TCRdb retained only in-frame sequences with V and J called. Part of the clones is not carried over; for the studies checked, unresolved V genes explain less than half of this, and the remainder is unexplained. The sample yields about 250,000 clones; just over 85% were counted once. The ten biggest clones cover over 1.3% of the sample. The sample was peripheral blood. The receptor source for this set is an elderly man with acute or convalescent COVID-19.

The rearrangement joins TRBV13 to TRBJ1-2, with a tentative D call TRBD1 (6 bases). The V end lost 4 bases, the J end lost 1 base, and 13 bases lay between the germline ends. The CDR3 spans 15 residues. Germline CDR1 PRHDT, CDR2 FYEKMQ (reference sequence). The CDR3 nucleotides are TGTGCCAGCAGCTCAACCGGGACACTTAACTATGGCTACACCTTC. This gives the protein CASSSTGTLNYGYTF.

This chain connects TRBV5-8 to TRBJ2-1; D gene unclear. V lost 4 bases and J lost 8, with 7 bases in between. This CDR3 spans 11 amino acids. CDR1 and CDR2 (germline): SGHTS, YDEGEE. The CDR3 is CASSRLDEQFF. The CDR3 region has the DNA TGTGCCAGCAGCCGCTTAGATGAGCAGTTCTTC.

The J gene is TRBJ1-4, the V gene TRBV9; no definite D call. The germline V gene has CDR1 SGDLS and CDR2 YYNGEE. V dropped 3 bases and J dropped 8 bases, with 11 bases sitting between them. The CDR3 has 13 amino acids. The CDR3 DNA follows: TGTGCCAGCAGCGCCAGTTTGAACGAAAAACTGTTTTTT. Its protein product is CASSASLNEKLFF. Filled out from reference TRBV9 and TRBJ1-4, the complete variable domain reads DSGVTQTPKHLITATGQRVTLRCSPRSGDLSVYWYQQSLDQGLQFLIQYYNGEERAKGNILERFSAQQFPDLHSELNLSSLELGDSALYFCASSASLNEKLFFGSGTQLSVL.

This clone came up once. V gene TRBV19 combines with J gene TRBJ1-5, with D possibly matching TRBD1 (5 bases). The CDR3 length is 16 residues. Per germline, CDR1 LNHDA and CDR2 SQIVND (reference sequence). The ends were cut back, 2 bases at V and 9 bases at J, with 20 bases in the middle. The CDR3 here is CASSIQTGYFQGPQHF. CDR3 nucleotides: TGTGCCAGTAGTATACAAACAGGCTACTTCCAGGGGCCCCAGCATTTT.

This clone appeared once. The V gene is TRBV10-3, the J gene TRBJ1-2; TRBD1 is a possible D gene (5 bases). The CDR3 is 15 residues long. V was pared by 3 bases and J by 6 bases, with 17 bases between. CDR1 ENHRY and CDR2 SYGVKD come from the germline V gene. This CDR3 is CAISDSGTGGNGYTF. The CDR3 nucleotides read TGTGCCATCAGTGATAGCGGGACGGGAGGTAATGGCTACACCTTC.

This clone is a singleton in its sample. Here the CDR3 DNA reads TGTGCCAGCAGCTTGAACAGGCCTTACTATGGCTTAGGCTACACCTTC. Amino acid sequence: CASSLNRPYYGLGYTF. The V call is TRBV5-6, the J call TRBJ1-2; D perhaps matches TRBD1 (5 bases). There are 16 residues in the CDR3. CDR1 and CDR2 (germline): SGHDT, YYEEEE. Trimming removed 1 base at V and 8 bases at J, with 21 bases between.

V usage is TRBV11-1 and J usage is TRBJ1-2; a possible D gene is TRBD1 (5 bases). Germline-derived CDR1 and CDR2 are SGHAT and FQDESV (reference sequence). CDR3 length: 14 residues. Between the trimmed V and J ends, which lost 5 bases and 6 bases, there was a span of 16 bases. CDR3 sequence reads: CASSRLRGTDGYTF. As DNA, the CDR3 is TGTGCCAGCAGCCGATTAAGGGGAACAGATGGCTACACCTTC.

The chain carries TRBV18 and TRBJ1-4; 7 bases match TRBD1. The CDR3 loop spans 15 amino acids. CDR1 is KGHSH, CDR2 LQKENI, per germline. Losses at the gene ends were 3 bases for V and 8 bases for J; bases not matched to a gene: 9. The CDR3 loop reads CASSPSTGNREKLFF. The CDR3 bases are TGTGCCAGCTCACCCTCGACAGGGAACCGCGAAAAACTGTTTTTT.

The rearrangement uses TRBV6-1 and TRBJ2-4; the D is unclear. With 1 base removed from V and 4 bases from J, the gap between germline ends came to 11 bases. CDR1 and CDR2 (germline): MNHNS, SASEGT. This CDR3 spans 15 amino acids. The chain's CDR3 is CASSEVWAEKNIQYF. The DNA for the CDR3 is TGTGCCAGCAGTGAAGTTTGGGCAGAAAAAAACATTCAGTACTTC.

The rearrangement uses TRBV5-1 and TRBJ2-7, with a possible D match to TRBD2 (6 bases). Germline V CDR1 and CDR2: SGHRS, YFSETQ. Trimming took off 4 bases at V and 0 bases at J, with 14 bases between the two ends. The length of the CDR3 is 15 residues. CDR3 coding DNA: TGCGCCAGCAGCATCTCTAGCGACTTCTCCTACGAGCAGTACTTC. Encoded protein: CASSISSDFSYEQYF.

This clone was counted between two and nine times. J is TRBJ2-2 and V is TRBV7-2, with D possibly matching TRBD2 (6 bases). Between the trimmed V and J ends, which lost 2 bases and 1 base, there was a span of 17 bases. The CDR3 runs to 18 residues. Germline loops: CDR1 SGHTA, CDR2 FQGNSA. CDR3 DNA: TGTGCCAGCAGCTTACATCCTGGCGGGGCTGGGAACACCGGGGAGCTGTTTTTT. Encoded protein: CASSLHPGGAGNTGELFF.

The V gene is TRBV27, the J gene TRBJ1-1; 8 bases map to TRBD1. Germline CDR1 and CDR2: MNHEY and SMNVEV (reference sequence). The J segment lost 4 bases and the V segment lost 4 bases, leaving 5 bases of the junction unmatched. This CDR3 has 14 amino acids. CDR3 DNA sequence: TGTGCCAGCAGTTGGACAGGGCCAGGCACTGAAGCTTTCTTT. Protein sequence: CASSWTGPGTEAFF.

The V gene is TRBV6-5, the J gene TRBJ1-1, with no clear D. Germline CDR1 reads MNHEY; CDR2 reads SVGAGI. The CDR3 sequence is 13 residues long. Trimming removed 5 bases at V and 3 bases at J, with 10 bases between. CDR3 coding DNA: TGTGCCAGCAGTAGGACTTTGGACACTGAAGCTTTCTTT. Translation: CASSRTLDTEAFF.

This chain uses TRBV5-1 with TRBJ2-5, with 8 bases that match TRBD1. Trimming took 0 bases from V and 5 from J; bases not matched to a gene: 15. The CDR3 is 18 residues long. CDR1 SGHRS and CDR2 YFSETQ come from the germline V gene. CDR3 bases: TGCGCCAGCAGCTTGGCCGCTGACAGGGGATTTGTTAGCGAGACCCAGTACTTC. The encoded protein is CASSLAADRGFVSETQYF.

The chain couples TRBV7-2 to TRBJ1-3; TRBD1 might be the D (6 bases). The CDR3 spans 16 residues. The V end was cut by 5 bases, the J end by 3 bases, with 17 bases between. Germline-derived CDR1 and CDR2 are SGHTA and FQGNSA. In DNA form, the CDR3 reads TGTGCCAGCAGCCCCAGGATAGGGGACAATGGAAACACCATATATTTT. Amino acids: CASSPRIGDNGNTIYF. Filled out from reference TRBV7-2 and TRBJ1-3, the complete variable domain reads GAGVSQSPSNKVTEKGKDVELRCDPISGHTALYWYRQSLGQGLEFLIYFQGNSAPDKSGLPSDRFSAERTGGSVSTLTIQRTQQEDSAVYLCASSPRIGDNGNTIYFGEGSWLTVV.

This clone came up a few times. The rearrangement uses TRBV3-1 (or the pseudogene TRBV3-2) and TRBJ1-3, with D unresolved. Germline-derived CDR1 and CDR2 are LGHDT and YNNKEL (reference sequence). Trimming stripped 4 bases from V and 1 base from J, with 14 bases between. There are 16 residues in the CDR3. The CDR3, as DNA: TGTGCCAGCAGCCCCTTGGAGGGCGCATCTGGAAACACCATATATTTT. It translates to CASSPLEGASGNTIYF.

The CDR3 spells CASSLGRNPGTEAFF. The CDR3 DNA sequence: TGTGCCAGCAGCCTAGGACGTAACCCCGGGACTGAAGCTTTCTTT. This chain connects TRBV7-9 to TRBJ1-1; no firm D call. This CDR3 spans 15 amino acids. Trimming shortened V by 5 bases and J by 5 bases, and 18 bases separated the two germline ends. Germline V gene sequence: CDR1 SEHNR, CDR2 FQNEAQ (reference sequence).

The chain joins TRBV6-5 to TRBJ2-2; D is ambiguous. V lost 2 bases to trimming and J lost 0 bases, with 7 bases between them. Germline loops: CDR1 MNHEY, CDR2 SVGAGI. This CDR3 region has 15 residues. This CDR3 is CASSYEAPNTGELFF. CDR3 nucleotides: TGTGCCAGCAGTTACGAAGCTCCGAACACCGGGGAGCTGTTTTTT.

The chain links TRBV6-6 to TRBJ2-5; TRBD2 is a possible D gene (6 bases). The CDR3 length is 14 residues. V was cut by 3 bases and J by 1 base, with 9 bases left in between. CDR1 and CDR2 from the germline V gene are MNHNY and SVGAGI (reference sequence). The CDR3 loop reads CASSYGGSQETQYF. The CDR3 DNA follows: TGTGCCAGCAGTTATGGAGGGAGCCAAGAGACCCAGTACTTC.

J is TRBJ2-6 and V is TRBV7-2, with 7 positions matching TRBD1. V trimming: 8 bases; J trimming: 4 bases; junction bases outside the gene matches: 8. Germline loops: CDR1 SGHTA, CDR2 FQGNSA. This CDR3 contains 15 residues. CDR3 region: CASPTGARGANVLTF. DNA for the CDR3: TGTGCCAGCCCAACAGGGGCCAGGGGGGCCAACGTCCTGACTTTC.

Only a few counts were recorded for this clone. V gene TRBV25-1 combines with J gene TRBJ2-7; 7 nucleotides agree with TRBD1. Germline lookup yields CDR1 MGHDK and CDR2 SYGVNS. CDR3 size: 15 residues. V lost 4 bases and J lost 1; bases outside the gene matches: 7. The CDR3 nucleotides are TGTGCCAGCAGTGCGGGGCCAGGGGGATCCTACGAGCAGTACTTC. It encodes CASSAGPGGSYEQYF.

The chain combines TRBV7-3 with TRBJ2-6; D may be TRBD2 (6 bases). Per germline, CDR1 SGHTA and CDR2 FQGTGA. The CDR3 sequence is 17 residues long. V was pared by 1 base and J by 5 bases, with 15 bases between. CDR3 sequence: CASSLIGTGARANVLTF. For the CDR3, the DNA is TGTGCCAGCAGCTTAATCGGGACTGGGGCCCGGGCCAACGTCCTGACTTTC.

DNA of the CDR3: TGTGCCAGCAGTTACGGCGGAACCTCTGGAAACACCATATATTTT. Translation: CASSYGGTSGNTIYF. V usage is TRBV6-2 or TRBV6-3 and J usage is TRBJ1-3; no definite D call. The V and J ends lost 2 bases and 0 bases respectively, with 8 bases between them. This CDR3 has 15 amino acids. CDR1 MNHEY and CDR2 SVGEGT come from the germline V gene.

This clone appeared a single time. This chain joins TRBV5-1 and TRBJ2-1, with 7 bases aligning to TRBD1. V lost 4 bases and J lost 2; bases outside the gene matches: 6. Germline-derived CDR1 and CDR2 are SGHRS and YFSETQ. The CDR3 totals 15 residues. The CDR3 DNA is TGCGCCAGCAGCCCAGGGACAGCTACCTACAATGAGCAGTTCTTC. Amino acids: CASSPGTATYNEQFF.

The genes are TRBV11-2 and TRBJ1-2; 9 bases line up with TRBD1. The V gene's germline CDR1 is SGHAT and CDR2 FQNNGV. The length of the CDR3 is 13 residues. V shed 5 bases and J 8 bases; nucleotides not matched to a gene: 6. The CDR3 sequence: CASSVDRGGGYTF. Written as DNA, the CDR3 is TGTGCCAGCAGCGTGGACAGGGGAGGAGGCTACACCTTC.

The genes are TRBV24-1 and TRBJ2-2; D gene uncertain. Germline V gives CDR1 KGHDR, CDR2 SFDVKD. V lost 0 bases and J 6 bases, leaving 10 bases between the germline ends. The CDR3 consists of 15 residues. Here the CDR3 reads CATSDLGSGAGELFF. The CDR3 nucleotides read TGTGCCACCAGTGATTTGGGGTCAGGCGCCGGGGAGCTGTTTTTT.

The rearrangement uses TRBV28 and TRBJ2-4, with D unclear. The CDR3 is 15 amino acids. Germline V gives CDR1 MDHEN, CDR2 SYDVKM. V dropped 2 bases and J dropped 7 bases, with 15 bases sitting between them. Here the CDR3 reads CASSLGPPNGNIQYF. The CDR3 DNA sequence: TGTGCCAGCAGTTTAGGTCCTCCAAACGGGAACATTCAGTACTTC.

The rearrangement uses TRBV4-3 and TRBJ1-1; D is unresolved. The germline V gene encodes CDR1 LGHNA and CDR2 YSLEER. The CDR3 contains 13 residues. Trimming stripped 6 bases from V and 0 bases from J, with 8 bases between. CDR3 in amino acids: CASSRNLNTEAFF. The CDR3 DNA sequence: TGCGCCAGCAGTCGCAACTTGAACACTGAAGCTTTCTTT.

The chain carries TRBV19 and TRBJ1-2; no clear D. This CDR3 contains 14 residues. V lost 3 bases and J lost 4, with 12 bases in between. Germline-derived CDR1 and CDR2 are LNHDA and SQIVND (reference sequence). As DNA, the CDR3 is TGTGCCAGTAGTATGGGCTCGGAATTCTATGGCTACACCTTC. It yields the protein CASSMGSEFYGYTF.